This T cell receptor beta chain was sequenced during a study of blood T cell repertoires in COVID-19. Repertoires were generated with immunoSEQ multiplex PCR, while TCRdb's copy carries only in-frame clones and drops some. The data hold roughly 150,000 clones, with 80% observed a single time. Assignments of participants to cohorts depended upon their own reported clinical history. Per the germline V gene, CDR1 is MNHNS and CDR2 is SASEGT. This CDR3 has 14 amino acids. The V gene end was trimmed by 3 bases and the J gene end by 2 bases; junction bases not matched to a gene: 2. Sequencing was done on a sample of PBMCs or T cells enriched from blood (not recorded which). The receptor was derived from a woman in her fifties or sixties who had recovered from COVID-19. The chain carries TRBV6-1 and TRBJ2-7; 9 bases align to TRBD1. CDR3 sequence (DNA): TGTGCCAGCAGTGACGGGACAGGGACCTACGAGCAGTACTTC. It yields the protein CASSDGTGTYEQYF.